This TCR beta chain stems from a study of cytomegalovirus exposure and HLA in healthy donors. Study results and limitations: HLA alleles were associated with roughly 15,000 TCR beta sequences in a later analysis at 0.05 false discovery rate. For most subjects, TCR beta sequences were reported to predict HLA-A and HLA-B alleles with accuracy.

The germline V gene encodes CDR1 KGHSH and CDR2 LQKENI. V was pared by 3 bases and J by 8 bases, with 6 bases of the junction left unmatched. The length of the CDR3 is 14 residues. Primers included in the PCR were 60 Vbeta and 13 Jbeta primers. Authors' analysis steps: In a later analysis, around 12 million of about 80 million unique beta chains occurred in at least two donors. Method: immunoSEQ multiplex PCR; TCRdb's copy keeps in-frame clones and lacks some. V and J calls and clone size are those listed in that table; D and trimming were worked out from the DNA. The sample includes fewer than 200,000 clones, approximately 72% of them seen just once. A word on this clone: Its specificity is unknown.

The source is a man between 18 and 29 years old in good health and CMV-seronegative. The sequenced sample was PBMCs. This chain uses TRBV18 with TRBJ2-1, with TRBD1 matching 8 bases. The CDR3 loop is CASSPQDRDYEQFF. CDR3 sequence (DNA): TGTGCCAGCTCACCTCAGGACAGGGACTATGAGCAGTTCTTC.